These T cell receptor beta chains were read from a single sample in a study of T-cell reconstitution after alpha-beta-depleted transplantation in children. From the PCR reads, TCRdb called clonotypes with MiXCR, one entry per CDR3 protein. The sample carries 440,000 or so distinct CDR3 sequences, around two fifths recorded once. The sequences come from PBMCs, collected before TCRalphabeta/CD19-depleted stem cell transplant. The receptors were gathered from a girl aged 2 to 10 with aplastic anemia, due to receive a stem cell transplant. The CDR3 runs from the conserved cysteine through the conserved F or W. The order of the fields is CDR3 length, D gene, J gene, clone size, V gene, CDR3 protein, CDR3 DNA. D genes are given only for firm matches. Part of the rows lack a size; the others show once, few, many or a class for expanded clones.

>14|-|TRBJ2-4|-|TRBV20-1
CSARTGLAKNIQYF
TGCAGTGCGAGGACGGGTCTAGCCAAAAACATTCAGTACTTC
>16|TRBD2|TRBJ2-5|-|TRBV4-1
CASSTGLAGRQETQYF
TGCGCCAGCAGCACCGGACTAGCGGGGCGACAAGAGACCCAGTACTTC
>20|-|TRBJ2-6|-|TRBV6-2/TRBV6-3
CASSYSMVEAGWTGANVLTF
TGTGCCAGCAGTTACTCGATGGTAGAGGCAGGGTGGACTGGGGCCAACGTCCTGACTTTC
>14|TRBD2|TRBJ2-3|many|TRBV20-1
CSAFASGYTDTQYF
TGCAGTGCTTTCGCTAGCGGATACACAGATACGCAGTATTTT
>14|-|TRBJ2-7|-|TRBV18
CASSLEGYYYEQYF
TGTGCCAGCTCACTAGAAGGTTATTACTACGAGCAGTACTTC
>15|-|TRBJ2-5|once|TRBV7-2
CASSLGPVAGETQYF
TGTGCCAGCAGCTTAGGTCCTGTAGCAGGGGAGACCCAGTACTTC
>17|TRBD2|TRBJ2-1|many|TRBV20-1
CSAGGWGGRAKINEQFF
TGCAGTGCCGGTGGTTGGGGCGGGAGGGCCAAAATAAATGAGCAGTTCTTC
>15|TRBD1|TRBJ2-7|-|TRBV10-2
CASSVPGTGGNEQYF
TGCGCCAGCAGTGTGCCCGGGACAGGGGGAAACGAGCAGTACTTC
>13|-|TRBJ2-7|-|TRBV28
CASGETGTHEQYF
TGTGCCAGCGGCGAGACGGGGACCCACGAGCAGTACTTC
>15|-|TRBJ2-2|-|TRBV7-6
CASSLTGRNTGELFF
TGTGCCAGCAGCCTGACGGGGCGGAACACCGGGGAGCTGTTTTTT
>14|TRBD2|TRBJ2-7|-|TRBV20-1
CSAKLRGSAYEQYF
TGCAGTGCTAAGCTGCGGGGGTCGGCCTACGAGCAGTACTTC
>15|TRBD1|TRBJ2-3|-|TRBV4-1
CASSQRGQGADTQYF
TGCGCCAGCAGCCAACGGGGACAGGGGGCAGATACGCAGTATTTT
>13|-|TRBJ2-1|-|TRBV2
CASVSVLVGRQFF
TGTGCCAGCGTCAGTGTACTAGTGGGGCGACAGTTCTTC
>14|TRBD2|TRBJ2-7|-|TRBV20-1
CSAKAGTSHSEQYF
TGCAGTGCTAAAGCCGGGACTAGCCACAGCGAGCAGTACTTC
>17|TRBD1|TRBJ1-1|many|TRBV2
CASSEGLGQGVNTEAFF
TGTGCCAGCAGTGAAGGTCTTGGACAGGGGGTTAACACTGAAGCTTTCTTT
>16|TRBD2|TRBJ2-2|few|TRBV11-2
CASSTTAGGNTGELFF
TGTGCCAGCAGTACAACGGCGGGAGGGAACACCGGGGAGCTGTTTTTT
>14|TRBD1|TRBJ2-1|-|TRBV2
CASSEDRGHNEQFF
TGTGCCAGCAGTGAGGACAGGGGCCACAATGAGCAGTTCTTC
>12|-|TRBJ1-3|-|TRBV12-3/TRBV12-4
CASTPSGNTIYF
TGTGCCAGCACACCCTCTGGAAACACCATATATTTT
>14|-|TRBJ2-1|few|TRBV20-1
CSATDLYSYNEQFF
TGCAGTGCTACCGACCTTTATTCCTACAATGAGCAGTTCTTC
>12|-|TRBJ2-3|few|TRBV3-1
CASSLHSDTQYF
TGTGCCAGCAGCCTACATTCAGATACGCAGTATTTT
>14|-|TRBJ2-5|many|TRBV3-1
CASSQQTLFGTQYF
TGTGCCAGCAGCCAGCAGACACTCTTTGGGACCCAGTACTTC
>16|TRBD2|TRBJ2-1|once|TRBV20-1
CSAFLTSGASYNEQFF
TGCAGTGCCTTTCTAACTAGCGGGGCTTCCTACAATGAGCAGTTCTTC
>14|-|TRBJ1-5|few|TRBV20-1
CSAKGGIAYQPQHF
TGCAGTGCCAAGGGGGGTATTGCTTATCAGCCCCAGCATTTT
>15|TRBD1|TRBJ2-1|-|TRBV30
CAWSAQPKGQGVQFF
TGTGCCTGGAGTGCGCAACCAAAAGGACAGGGTGTGCAGTTCTTC
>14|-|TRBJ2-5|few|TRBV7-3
CASSSDSNGETQYF
TGTGCCAGCAGCTCCGACAGCAACGGCGAGACCCAGTACTTC
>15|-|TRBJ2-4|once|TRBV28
CASSWSSRGKDIQYF
TGTGCCAGCAGTTGGTCGAGCAGGGGCAAGGACATTCAGTACTTC
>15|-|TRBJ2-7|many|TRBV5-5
CASSLAAGTSYEQYF
TGTGCCAGCAGCTTAGCAGCCGGGACCTCCTACGAGCAGTACTTC
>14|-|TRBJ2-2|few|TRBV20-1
CSAVASGRTGELFF
TGCAGTGCTGTAGCCTCCGGACGCACCGGGGAGCTGTTTTTT